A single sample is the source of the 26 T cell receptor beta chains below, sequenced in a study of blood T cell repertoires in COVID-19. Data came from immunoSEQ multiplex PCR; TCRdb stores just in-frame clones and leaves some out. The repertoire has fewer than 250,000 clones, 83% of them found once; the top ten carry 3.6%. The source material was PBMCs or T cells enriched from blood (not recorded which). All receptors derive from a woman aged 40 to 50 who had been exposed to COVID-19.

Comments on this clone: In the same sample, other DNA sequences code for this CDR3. The DNA for the CDR3 is TGTGCCAGCAGGACAGGGTATAGCAATCAGCCCCAGCATTTT. Translating gives CASRTGYSNQPQHF. V is TRBV6-5 and J is TRBJ1-5, with 7 bases that match TRBD1. V was clipped by 6 bases and J by 0 bases; unmatched bases: 2. Germline values: CDR1 MNHEY, CDR2 SVGAGI. CDR3 size: 14 residues.

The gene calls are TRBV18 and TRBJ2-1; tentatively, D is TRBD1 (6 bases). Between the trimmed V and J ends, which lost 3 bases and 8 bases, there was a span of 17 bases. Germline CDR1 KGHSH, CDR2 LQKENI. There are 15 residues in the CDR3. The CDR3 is CASSPPGQSGDEQFF. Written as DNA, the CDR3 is TGTGCCAGCTCACCGCCGGGACAATCTGGCGATGAGCAGTTCTTC.

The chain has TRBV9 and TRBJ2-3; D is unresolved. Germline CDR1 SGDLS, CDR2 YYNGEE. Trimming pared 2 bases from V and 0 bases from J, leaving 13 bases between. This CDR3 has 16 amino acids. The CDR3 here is CASSVGSTPSTDTQYF. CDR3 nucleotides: TGTGCCAGCAGCGTCGGTTCGACACCCAGCACAGATACGCAGTATTTT.

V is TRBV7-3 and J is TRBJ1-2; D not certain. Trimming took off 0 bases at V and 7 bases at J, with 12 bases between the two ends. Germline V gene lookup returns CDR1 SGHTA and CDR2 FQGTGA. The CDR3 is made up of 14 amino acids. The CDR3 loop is CASSLTSGGLGYTF. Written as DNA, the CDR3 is TGTGCCAGCAGCTTAACGTCCGGAGGGCTTGGCTACACCTTC.

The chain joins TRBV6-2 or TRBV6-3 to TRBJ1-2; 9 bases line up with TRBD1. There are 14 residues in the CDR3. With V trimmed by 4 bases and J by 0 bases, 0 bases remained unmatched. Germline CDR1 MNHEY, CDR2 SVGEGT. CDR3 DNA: TGTGCCAGCAGTTGGGACAGGGCTAACTATGGCTACACCTTC. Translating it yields CASSWDRANYGYTF.

CDR3: CASSIVFGRRNQPQHF. The CDR3, as DNA: TGTGCCAGTAGTATAGTCTTTGGACGGAGGAATCAGCCCCAGCATTTT. This chain joins TRBV19 and TRBJ1-5; D remains unclear. This CDR3 has 16 amino acids. The V gene's germline CDR1 is LNHDA and CDR2 SQIVND (reference sequence). V lost 1 base and J lost 4, with 14 bases in between. The full variable domain, completed using reference TRBV19 and TRBJ1-5, is DGGITQSPKYLFRKEGQNVTLSCEQNLNHDAMYWYRQDPGQGLRLIYYSQIVNDFQKGDIAEGYSVSREKKESFPLTVTSAQKNPTAFYLCASSIVFGRRNQPQHFGDGTRLSIL.

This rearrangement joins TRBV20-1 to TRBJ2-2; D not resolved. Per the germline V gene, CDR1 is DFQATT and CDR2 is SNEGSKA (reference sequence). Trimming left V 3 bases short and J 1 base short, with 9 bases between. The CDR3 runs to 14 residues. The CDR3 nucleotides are TGCAGTGCTAGTACGGTACTGAACACCGGGGAGCTGTTTTTT. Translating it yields CSASTVLNTGELFF.

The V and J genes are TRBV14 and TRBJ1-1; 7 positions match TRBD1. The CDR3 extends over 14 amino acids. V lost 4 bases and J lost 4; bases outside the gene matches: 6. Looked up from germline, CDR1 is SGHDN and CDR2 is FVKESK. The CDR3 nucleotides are TGTGCCAGCAGCCTGGGACAGTTGGGCACTGAAGCTTTCTTT. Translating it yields CASSLGQLGTEAFF.

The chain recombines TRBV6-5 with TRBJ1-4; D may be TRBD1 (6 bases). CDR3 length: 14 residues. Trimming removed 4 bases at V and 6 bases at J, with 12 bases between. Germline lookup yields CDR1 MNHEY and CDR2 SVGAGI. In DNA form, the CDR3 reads TGTGCCAGCAGTTTTACAGGGTTAGATGAAAAACTGTTTTTT. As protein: CASSFTGLDEKLFF.

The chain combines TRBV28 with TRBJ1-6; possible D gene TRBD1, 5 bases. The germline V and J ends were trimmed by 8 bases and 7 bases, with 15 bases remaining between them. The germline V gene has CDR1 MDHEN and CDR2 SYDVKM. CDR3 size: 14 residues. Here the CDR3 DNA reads TGTGCCAGCCTCCAGGGTTCAGGCAATTCACCCCTCCACTTT. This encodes CASLQGSGNSPLHF.

CDR3 bases: TGCGCCAGCAGCTTTGGAGGGGCGCGGGAAGAGCAGTACTTC. As protein: CASSFGGAREEQYF. The rearrangement uses TRBV5-1 and TRBJ2-7; tentatively, D is TRBD2 (6 bases). Germline CDR1 and CDR2: SGHRS and YFSETQ. Deletions cut 2 bases from V and 7 bases from J, with 16 bases between. The CDR3 sequence is 14 residues long.

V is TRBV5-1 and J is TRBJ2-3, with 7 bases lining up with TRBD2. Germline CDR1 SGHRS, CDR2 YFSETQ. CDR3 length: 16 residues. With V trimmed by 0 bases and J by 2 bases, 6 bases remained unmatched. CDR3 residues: CASSLVKGGHTDTQYF. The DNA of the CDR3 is TGCGCCAGCAGCTTGGTGAAGGGAGGGCACACAGATACGCAGTATTTT. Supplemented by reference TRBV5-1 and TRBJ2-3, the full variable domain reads KAGVTQTPRYLIKTRGQQVTLSCSPISGHRSVSWYQQTPGQGLQFLFEYFSETQRNKGNFPGRFSGRQFSNSRSEMNVSTLELGDSALYLCASSLVKGGHTDTQYFGPGTRLTVL.

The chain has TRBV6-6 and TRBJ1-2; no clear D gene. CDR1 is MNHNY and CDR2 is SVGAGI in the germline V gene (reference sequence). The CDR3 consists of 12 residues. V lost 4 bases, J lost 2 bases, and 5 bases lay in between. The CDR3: CASSWRNYGYTF. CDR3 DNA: TGTGCCAGCAGTTGGAGGAACTATGGCTACACCTTC.

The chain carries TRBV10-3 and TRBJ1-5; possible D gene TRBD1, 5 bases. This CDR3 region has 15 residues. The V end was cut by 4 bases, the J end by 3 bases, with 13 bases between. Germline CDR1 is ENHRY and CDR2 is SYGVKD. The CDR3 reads CAISVSQGFNQPQHF. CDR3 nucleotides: TGTGCCATCAGTGTATCTCAGGGTTTCAATCAGCCCCAGCATTTT.

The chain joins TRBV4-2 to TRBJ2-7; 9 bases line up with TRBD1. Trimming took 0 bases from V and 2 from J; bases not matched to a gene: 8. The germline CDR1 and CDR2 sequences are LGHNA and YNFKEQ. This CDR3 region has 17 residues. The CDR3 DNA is TGTGCCAGCAGCCAAGACTCCGGGACAGGGTTTCCCTACGAGCAGTACTTC. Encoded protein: CASSQDSGTGFPYEQYF.

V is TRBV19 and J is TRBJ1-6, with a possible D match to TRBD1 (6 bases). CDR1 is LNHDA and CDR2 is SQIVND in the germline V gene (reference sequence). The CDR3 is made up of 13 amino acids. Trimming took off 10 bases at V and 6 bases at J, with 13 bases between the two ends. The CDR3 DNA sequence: TGTGCCACCGAGGACAGAGTTAATTCACCCCTCCACTTT. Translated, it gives CATEDRVNSPLHF.

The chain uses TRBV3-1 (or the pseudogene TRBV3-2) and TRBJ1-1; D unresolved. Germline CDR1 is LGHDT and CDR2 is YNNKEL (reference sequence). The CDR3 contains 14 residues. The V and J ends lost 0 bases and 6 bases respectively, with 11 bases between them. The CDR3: CASSQDSGVSEAFF. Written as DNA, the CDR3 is TGTGCCAGCAGCCAAGATTCCGGGGTGTCTGAAGCTTTCTTT.

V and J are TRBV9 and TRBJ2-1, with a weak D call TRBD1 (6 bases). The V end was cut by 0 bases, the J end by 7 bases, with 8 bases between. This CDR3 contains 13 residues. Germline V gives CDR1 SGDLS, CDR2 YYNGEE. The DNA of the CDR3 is TGTGCCAGCAGCGTAGGGGGGCAGAATGAGCAGTTCTTC. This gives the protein CASSVGGQNEQFF.

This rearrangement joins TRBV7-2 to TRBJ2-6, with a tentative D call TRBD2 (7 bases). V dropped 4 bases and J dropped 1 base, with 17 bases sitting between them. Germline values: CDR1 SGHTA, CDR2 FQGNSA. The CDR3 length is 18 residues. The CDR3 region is CASSSGGGARSGANVLTF. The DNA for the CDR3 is TGTGCCAGCAGCTCCGGTGGGGGGGCGAGGTCTGGGGCCAACGTCCTGACTTTC.

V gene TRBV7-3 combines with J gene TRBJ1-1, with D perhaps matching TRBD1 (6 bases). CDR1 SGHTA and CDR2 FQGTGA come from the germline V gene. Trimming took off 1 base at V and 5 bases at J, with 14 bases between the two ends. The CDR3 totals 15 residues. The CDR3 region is CASSLRTVARTEAFF. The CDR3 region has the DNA TGTGCCAGCAGCTTAAGGACAGTCGCCAGGACTGAAGCTTTCTTT.

The CDR3 is CASSSSGGAVNEQFF. In DNA, the CDR3 is TGTGCCAGCAGCTCTAGCGGGGGGGCCGTCAATGAGCAGTTCTTC. The J gene is TRBJ2-1, the V gene TRBV6-5; 12 positions match TRBD2. The CDR3 extends over 15 amino acids. Germline values: CDR1 MNHEY, CDR2 SVGAGI. Unmatched junction bases numbered 6, after V lost 6 bases and J lost 6 bases.

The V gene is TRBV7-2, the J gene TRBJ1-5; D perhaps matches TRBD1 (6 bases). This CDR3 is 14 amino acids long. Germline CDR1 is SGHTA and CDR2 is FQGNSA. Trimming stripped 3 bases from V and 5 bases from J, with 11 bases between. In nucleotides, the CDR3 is TGTGCCAGCAGCTTCACAGGGAGAGATCAGCCCCAGCATTTT. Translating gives CASSFTGRDQPQHF.

CDR3 in amino acids: CAVRTGSYEQYF. CDR3 nucleotides: TGTGCCGTCCGGACAGGGTCCTACGAGCAGTACTTC. The V call is TRBV12-3 or TRBV12-4, the J call TRBJ2-7, with TRBD1 matching 8 bases. CDR3 length: 12 amino acids. The J segment lost 1 base and the V segment lost 11 bases, leaving 4 bases of the junction unmatched.

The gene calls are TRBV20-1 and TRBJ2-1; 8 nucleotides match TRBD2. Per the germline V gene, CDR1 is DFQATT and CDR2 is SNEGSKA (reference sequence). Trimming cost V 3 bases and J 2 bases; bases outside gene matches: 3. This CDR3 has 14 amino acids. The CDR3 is CSASRGGTYNEQFF. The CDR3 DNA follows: TGCAGTGCTAGTCGCGGGGGGACCTACAATGAGCAGTTCTTC.

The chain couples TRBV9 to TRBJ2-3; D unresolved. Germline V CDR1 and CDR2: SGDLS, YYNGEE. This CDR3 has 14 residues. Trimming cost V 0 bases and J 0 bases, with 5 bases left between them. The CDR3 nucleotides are TGTGCCAGCAGCGTAGCCCTAAGCACAGATACGCAGTATTTT. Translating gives CASSVALSTDTQYF. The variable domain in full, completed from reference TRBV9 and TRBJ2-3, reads DSGVTQTPKHLITATGQRVTLRCSPRSGDLSVYWYQQSLDQGLQFLIQYYNGEERAKGNILERFSAQQFPDLHSELNLSSLELGDSALYFCASSVALSTDTQYFGPGTRLTVL.

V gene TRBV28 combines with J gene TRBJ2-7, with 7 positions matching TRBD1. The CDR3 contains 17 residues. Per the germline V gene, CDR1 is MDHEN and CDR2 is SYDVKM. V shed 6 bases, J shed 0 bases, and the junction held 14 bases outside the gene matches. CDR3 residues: CASSAHSGTDSSYEQYF. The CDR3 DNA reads TGTGCCAGCAGCGCCCACTCCGGGACAGACAGCTCCTACGAGCAGTACTTC.